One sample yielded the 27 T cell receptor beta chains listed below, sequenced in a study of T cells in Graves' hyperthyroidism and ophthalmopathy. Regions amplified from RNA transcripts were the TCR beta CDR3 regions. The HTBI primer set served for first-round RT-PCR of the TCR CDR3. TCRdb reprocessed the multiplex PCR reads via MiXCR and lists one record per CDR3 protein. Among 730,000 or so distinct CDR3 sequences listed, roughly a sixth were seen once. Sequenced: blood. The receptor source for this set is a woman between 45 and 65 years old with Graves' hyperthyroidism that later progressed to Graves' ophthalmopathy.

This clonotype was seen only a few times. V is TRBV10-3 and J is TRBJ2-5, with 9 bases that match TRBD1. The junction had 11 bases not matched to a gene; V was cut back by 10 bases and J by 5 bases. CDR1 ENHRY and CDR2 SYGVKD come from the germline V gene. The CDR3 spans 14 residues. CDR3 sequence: CASLQGQGYETQYF. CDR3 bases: TGTGCCAGTTTACAGGGACAGGGTTACGAGACCCAGTACTTC.

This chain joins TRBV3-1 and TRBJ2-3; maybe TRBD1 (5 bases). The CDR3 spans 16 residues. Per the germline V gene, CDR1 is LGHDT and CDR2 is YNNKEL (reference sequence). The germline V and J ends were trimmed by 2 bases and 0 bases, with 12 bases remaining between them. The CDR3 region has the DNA TGTGCCAGCAGCCAAAGTATAGGGGTCAGCACAGATACGCAGTATTTT. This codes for CASSQSIGVSTDTQYF.

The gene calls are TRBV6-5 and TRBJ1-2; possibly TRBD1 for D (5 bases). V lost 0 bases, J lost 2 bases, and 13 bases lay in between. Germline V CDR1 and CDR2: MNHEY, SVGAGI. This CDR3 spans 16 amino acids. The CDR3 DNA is TGTGCCAGCAGTTACTCGTTTACAGGCAAAAACTATGGCTACACCTTC. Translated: CASSYSFTGKNYGYTF.

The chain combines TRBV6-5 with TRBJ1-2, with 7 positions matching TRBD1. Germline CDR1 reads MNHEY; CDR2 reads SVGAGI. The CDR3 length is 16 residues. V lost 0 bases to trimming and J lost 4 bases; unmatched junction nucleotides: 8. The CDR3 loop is CASSYSTGGTAYGYTF. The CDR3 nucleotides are TGTGCCAGCAGTTACTCGACGGGAGGGACAGCCTATGGCTACACCTTC.

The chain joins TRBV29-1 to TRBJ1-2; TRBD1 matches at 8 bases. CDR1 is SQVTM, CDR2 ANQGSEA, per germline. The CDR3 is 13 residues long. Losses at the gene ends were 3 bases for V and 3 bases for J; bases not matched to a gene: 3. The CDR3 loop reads CSVEETGDYGYTF. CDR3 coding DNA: TGCAGCGTTGAGGAGACAGGGGACTATGGCTACACCTTC.

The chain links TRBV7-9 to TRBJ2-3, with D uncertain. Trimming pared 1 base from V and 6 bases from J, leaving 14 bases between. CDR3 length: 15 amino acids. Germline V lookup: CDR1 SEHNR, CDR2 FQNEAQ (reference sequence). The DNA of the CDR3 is TGTGCCAGCAGCTTAGGCGCAGGCGACACGGATACGCAGTATTTT. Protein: CASSLGAGDTDTQYF. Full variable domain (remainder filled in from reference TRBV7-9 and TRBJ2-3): DTGVSQNPRHKITKRGQNVTFRCDPISEHNRLYWYRQTLGQGPEFLTYFQNEAQLEKSRLLSDRFSAERPKGSFSTLEIQRTEQGDSAMYLCASSLGAGDTDTQYFGPGTRLTVL.

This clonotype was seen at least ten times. CDR3 loop: CASSLATSPSTDTQYF. CDR3 DNA sequence: TGTGCCAGCAGTTTAGCCACTAGCCCAAGCACAGATACGCAGTATTTT. The V gene is TRBV12-3 or TRBV12-4, the J gene TRBJ2-3; D perhaps matches TRBD2 (6 bases). V dropped 0 bases and J dropped 0 bases, with 10 bases sitting between them. The length of the CDR3 is 16 residues.

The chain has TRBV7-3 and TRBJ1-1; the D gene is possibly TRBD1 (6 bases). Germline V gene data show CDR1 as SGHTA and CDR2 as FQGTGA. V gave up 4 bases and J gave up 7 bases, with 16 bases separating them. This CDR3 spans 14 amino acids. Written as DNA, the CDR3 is TGTGCCAGCAGCTGGTGGGGGGCGCGGGGTGAAGCTTTCTTT. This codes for CASSWWGARGEAFF.

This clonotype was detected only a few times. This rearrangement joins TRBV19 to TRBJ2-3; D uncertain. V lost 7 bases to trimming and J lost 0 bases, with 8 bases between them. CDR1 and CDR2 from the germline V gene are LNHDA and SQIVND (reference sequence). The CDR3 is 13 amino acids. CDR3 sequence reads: CASNLDSTDTQYF. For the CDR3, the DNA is TGTGCCAGTAATCTTGACAGCACAGATACGCAGTATTTT.

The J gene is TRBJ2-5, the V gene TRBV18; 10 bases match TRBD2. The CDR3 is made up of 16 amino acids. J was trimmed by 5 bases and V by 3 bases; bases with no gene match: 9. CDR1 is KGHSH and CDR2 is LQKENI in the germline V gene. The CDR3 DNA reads TGTGCCAGCTCACCGGTGGCTAGCGGGGGTACTGAGACCCAGTACTTC. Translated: CASSPVASGGTETQYF.

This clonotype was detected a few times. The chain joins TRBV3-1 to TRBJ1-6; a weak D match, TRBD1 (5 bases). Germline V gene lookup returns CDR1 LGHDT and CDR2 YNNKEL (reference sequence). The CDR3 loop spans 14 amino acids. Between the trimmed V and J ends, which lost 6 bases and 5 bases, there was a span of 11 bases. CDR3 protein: CASRHQGDNSPLHF. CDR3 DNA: TGTGCCAGCAGGCACCAGGGAGATAATTCACCCCTCCACTTT.

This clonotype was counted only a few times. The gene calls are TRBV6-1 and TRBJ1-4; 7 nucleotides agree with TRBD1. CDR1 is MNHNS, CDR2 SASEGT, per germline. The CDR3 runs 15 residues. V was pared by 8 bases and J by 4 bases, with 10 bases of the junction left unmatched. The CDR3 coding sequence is TGTGCCAGCGGCTACGGGACAGCGAATAATGAAAAACTGTTTTTT. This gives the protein CASGYGTANNEKLFF.

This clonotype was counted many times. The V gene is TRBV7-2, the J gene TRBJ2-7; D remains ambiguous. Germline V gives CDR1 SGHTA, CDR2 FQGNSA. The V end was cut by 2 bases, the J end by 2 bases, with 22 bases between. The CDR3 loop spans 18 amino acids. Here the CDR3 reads CASSLHEIDTPSPYEQYF. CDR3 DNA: TGTGCCAGCAGCTTACACGAGATTGACACCCCCTCTCCCTACGAGCAGTACTTC.

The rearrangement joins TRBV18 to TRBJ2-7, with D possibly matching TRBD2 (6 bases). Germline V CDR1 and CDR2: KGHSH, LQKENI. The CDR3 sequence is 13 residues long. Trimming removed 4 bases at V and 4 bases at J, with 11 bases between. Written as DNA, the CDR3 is TGTGCCAGCTCACGGGCGGCGGGATACGAGCAGTACTTC. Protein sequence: CASSRAAGYEQYF.

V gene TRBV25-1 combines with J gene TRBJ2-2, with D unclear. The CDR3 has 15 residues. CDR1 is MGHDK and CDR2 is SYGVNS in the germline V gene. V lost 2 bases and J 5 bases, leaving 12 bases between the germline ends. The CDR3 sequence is CASSEELSGTGELFF. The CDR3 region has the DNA TGTGCCAGCAGTGAAGAATTGAGTGGGACCGGGGAGCTGTTTTTT.

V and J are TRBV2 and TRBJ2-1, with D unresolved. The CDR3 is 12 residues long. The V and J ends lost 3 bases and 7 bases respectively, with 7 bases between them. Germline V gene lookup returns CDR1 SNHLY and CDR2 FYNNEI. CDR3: CASSDNRNEQFF. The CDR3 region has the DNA TGTGCCAGCAGTGACAATCGGAATGAGCAGTTCTTC.

CDR3 bases: TGCAGTGCTAGAGCCGCGACACCCGCCTCTGGAAACACCATATATTTT. It translates to CSARAATPASGNTIYF. The chain links TRBV20-1 to TRBJ1-3, with D uncertain. Germline V gene data show CDR1 as DFQATT and CDR2 as SNEGSKA (reference sequence). The CDR3 consists of 16 residues. V gave up 1 base and J gave up 0 bases, with 13 bases separating them.

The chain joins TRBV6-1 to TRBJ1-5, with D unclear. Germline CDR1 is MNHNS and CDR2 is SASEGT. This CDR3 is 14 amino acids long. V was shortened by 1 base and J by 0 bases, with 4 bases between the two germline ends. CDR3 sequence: CASSEDYSNQPQHF. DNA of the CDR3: TGTGCCAGCAGTGAAGACTATAGCAATCAGCCCCAGCATTTT.

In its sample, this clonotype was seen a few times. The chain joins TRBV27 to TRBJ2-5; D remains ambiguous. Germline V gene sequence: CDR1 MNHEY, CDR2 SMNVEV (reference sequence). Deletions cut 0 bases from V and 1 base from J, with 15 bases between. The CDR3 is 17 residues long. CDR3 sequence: CASSLSGYGRTQETQYF. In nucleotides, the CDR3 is TGTGCCAGCAGTTTATCGGGGTATGGCAGGACCCAAGAGACCCAGTACTTC.

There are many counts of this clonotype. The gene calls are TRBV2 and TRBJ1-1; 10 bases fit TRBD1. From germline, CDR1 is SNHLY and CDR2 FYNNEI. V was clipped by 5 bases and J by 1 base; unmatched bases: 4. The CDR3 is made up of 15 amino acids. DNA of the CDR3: TGTGCCAGCAGTCCGACAGGGGGCGAGAACACTGAAGCTTTCTTT. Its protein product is CASSPTGGENTEAFF.

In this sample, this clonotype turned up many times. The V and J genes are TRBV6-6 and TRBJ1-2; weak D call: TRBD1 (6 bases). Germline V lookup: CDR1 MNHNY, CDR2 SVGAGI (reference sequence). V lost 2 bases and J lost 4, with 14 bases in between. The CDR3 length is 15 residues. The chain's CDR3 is CASSYTGRGSYGYTF. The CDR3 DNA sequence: TGTGCCAGCAGTTACACCGGCAGGGGCAGCTATGGCTACACCTTC.

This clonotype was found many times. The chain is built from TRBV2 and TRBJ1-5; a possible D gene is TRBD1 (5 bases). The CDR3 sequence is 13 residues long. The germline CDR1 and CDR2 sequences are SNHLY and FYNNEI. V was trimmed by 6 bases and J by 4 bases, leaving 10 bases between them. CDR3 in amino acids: CASRKDTNQPQHF. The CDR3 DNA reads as TGTGCCAGCAGGAAGGACACGAATCAGCCCCAGCATTTT.

CDR3 coding DNA: TGCAGTGCCCCGCTGGTAGGGAAAGGGCCCCAGCATTTT. Encoded protein: CSAPLVGKGPQHF. V and J are TRBV20-1 and TRBJ1-5; D unresolved. The CDR3 covers 13 residues. V gave up 6 bases and J gave up 9 bases, with 18 bases separating them. CDR1 DFQATT and CDR2 SNEGSKA come from the germline V gene (reference sequence).

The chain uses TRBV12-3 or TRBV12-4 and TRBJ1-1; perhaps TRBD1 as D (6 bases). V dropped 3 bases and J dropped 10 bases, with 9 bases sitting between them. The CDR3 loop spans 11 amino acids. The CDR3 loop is CASSLGAVAFF. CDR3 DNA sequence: TGTGCCAGCAGTTTGGGGGCGGTAGCTTTCTTT.

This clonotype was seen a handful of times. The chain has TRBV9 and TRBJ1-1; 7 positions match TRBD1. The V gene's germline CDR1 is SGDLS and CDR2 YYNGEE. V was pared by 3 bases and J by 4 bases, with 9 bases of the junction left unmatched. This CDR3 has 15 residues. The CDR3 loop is CASSARQGVGTEAFF. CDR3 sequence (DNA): TGTGCCAGCAGCGCCCGACAGGGAGTAGGCACTGAAGCTTTCTTT. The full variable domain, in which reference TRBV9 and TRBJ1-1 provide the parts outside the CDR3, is DSGVTQTPKHLITATGQRVTLRCSPRSGDLSVYWYQQSLDQGLQFLIQYYNGEERAKGNILERFSAQQFPDLHSELNLSSLELGDSALYFCASSARQGVGTEAFFGQGTRLTVV.

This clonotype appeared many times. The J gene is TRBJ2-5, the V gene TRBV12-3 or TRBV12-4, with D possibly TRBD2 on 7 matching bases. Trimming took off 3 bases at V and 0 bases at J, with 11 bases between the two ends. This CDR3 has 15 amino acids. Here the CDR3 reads CASSLDGGHQETQYF. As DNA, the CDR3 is TGTGCCAGCAGTTTGGACGGGGGGCACCAAGAGACCCAGTACTTC.

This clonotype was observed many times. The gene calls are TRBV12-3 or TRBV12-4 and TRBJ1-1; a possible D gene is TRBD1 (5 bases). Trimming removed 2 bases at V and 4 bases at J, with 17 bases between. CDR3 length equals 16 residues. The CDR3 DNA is TGTGCCAGCAGTTTATTTGGGGGTTCAGGAAGCACTGAAGCTTTCTTT. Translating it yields CASSLFGGSGSTEAFF.